A single sample gave rise to the 8 T cell receptor beta chains below, sequenced in a study of early stage breast cancer tumors. Clones were read by immunoSEQ multiplex PCR, and TCRdb kept only the in-frame ones, dropping some. Among tens of thousands of clones listed, about 80% were seen once. Sequenced material: blood. Receptors originate from a person aged 30 to 40 with breast cancer.

This rearrangement joins TRBV9 to TRBJ2-3, with TRBD2 matching over 9 bases. Germline CDR1 is SGDLS and CDR2 is YYNGEE. The V segment lost 0 bases and the J segment 0 bases; nucleotides outside the gene matches: 5. This CDR3 is 17 amino acids long. CDR3 sequence: CASSVDGAGGSTDTQYF. In DNA, the CDR3 is TGTGCCAGCAGCGTAGATGGAGCGGGAGGTAGCACAGATACGCAGTATTTT.

The chain joins TRBV27 to TRBJ1-5, with no clear D. Germline lookup yields CDR1 MNHEY and CDR2 SMNVEV (reference sequence). Trimming removed 6 bases at V and 1 base at J, with 4 bases between. This CDR3 spans 12 amino acids. The CDR3 sequence is CASRTSNQPQHF. The CDR3 nucleotides are TGTGCCAGCAGGACAAGCAATCAGCCCCAGCATTTT.

V is TRBV7-9 and J is TRBJ1-4; D ambiguous. The CDR3 length is 15 residues. Germline CDR1 reads SEHNR; CDR2 reads FQNEAQ (reference sequence). The V end was cut by 5 bases, the J end by 3 bases, with 13 bases between. The CDR3 reads CASSPTDGSNEKLFF. The CDR3 coding sequence is TGTGCCAGCAGCCCCACGGACGGGTCTAATGAAAAACTGTTTTTT.

This chain connects TRBV19 to TRBJ1-5, with D possibly being TRBD1 (5 bases). The V gene lost 4 bases and the J gene lost 6 bases, with 16 bases spanning the gap. CDR1 is LNHDA and CDR2 is SQIVND in the germline V gene (reference sequence). The CDR3 runs to 15 residues. For the CDR3, the DNA is TGTGCCAGTAGTACTCATACAGGCAGAGGTCAGCCCCAGCATTTT. Amino acid sequence: CASSTHTGRGQPQHF.

The chain recombines TRBV2 with TRBJ1-1, with D unresolved. The CDR3 sequence is 18 residues long. Between the trimmed V and J ends, which lost 4 bases and 4 bases, there was a span of 25 bases. Per the germline V gene, CDR1 is SNHLY and CDR2 is FYNNEI. CDR3 protein: CASSGRRQEEEKVTEAFF. CDR3 nucleotide sequence: TGTGCCAGCAGTGGCCGGCGCCAGGAAGAGGAGAAGGTCACTGAAGCTTTCTTT. The full variable domain, rest sourced from reference TRBV2 and TRBJ1-1, is EPEVTQTPSHQVTQMGQEVILRCVPISNHLYFYWYRQILGQKVEFLVSFYNNEISEKSEIFDDQFSVERPDGSNFTLKIRSTKLEDSAMYFCASSGRRQEEEKVTEAFFGQGTRLTVV.

This rearrangement joins TRBV21-1 to TRBJ2-7; the table's TRBD2 call for D was not verified on the DNA. TRBV21-1 is reported as a pseudogene. CDR3 length equals 13 residues. In nucleotides, the CDR3 is TGTGCCTGGAACTACCTCAGCTCCTACGAGCAGTACTTC. Its translation is CAWNYLSSYEQYF.

The rearrangement links TRBV19 to TRBJ1-2; no clear D. CDR3 length: 11 residues. The germline gives CDR1 LNHDA, CDR2 SQIVND (reference sequence). Trimming shortened V by 8 bases and J by 7 bases, and 11 bases separated the two germline ends. The CDR3 DNA reads TGTGCCAGTGGGGTTTGGGGTGGCTACACCTTC. As protein: CASGVWGGYTF.

The chain recombines TRBV25-1 with TRBJ2-1, with D hard to call. V dropped 4 bases and J dropped 9 bases, with 7 bases sitting between them. The CDR3 has 11 residues. The germline V gene encodes CDR1 MGHDK and CDR2 SYGVNS. The CDR3 protein is CASSAGIEQFF. CDR3 coding DNA: TGTGCCAGCAGTGCGGGCATTGAGCAGTTCTTC.